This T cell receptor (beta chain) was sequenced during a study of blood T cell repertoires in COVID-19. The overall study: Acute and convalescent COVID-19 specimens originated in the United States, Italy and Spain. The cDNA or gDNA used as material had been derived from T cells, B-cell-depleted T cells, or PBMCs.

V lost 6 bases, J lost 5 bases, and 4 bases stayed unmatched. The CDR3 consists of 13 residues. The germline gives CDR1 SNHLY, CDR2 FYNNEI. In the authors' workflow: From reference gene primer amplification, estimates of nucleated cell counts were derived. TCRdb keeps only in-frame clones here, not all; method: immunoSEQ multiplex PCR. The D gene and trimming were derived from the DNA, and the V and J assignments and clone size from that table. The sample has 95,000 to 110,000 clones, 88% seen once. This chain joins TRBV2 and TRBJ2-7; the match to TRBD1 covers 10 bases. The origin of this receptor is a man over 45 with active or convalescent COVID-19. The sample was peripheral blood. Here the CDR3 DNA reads TGTGCCAGCAGCGGGACAGGGGTTAACGAGCAGTACTTC. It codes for CASSGTGVNEQYF. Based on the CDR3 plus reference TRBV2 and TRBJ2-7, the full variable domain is EPEVTQTPSHQVTQMGQEVILRCVPISNHLYFYWYRQILGQKVEFLVSFYNNEISEKSEIFDDQFSVERPDGSNFTLKIRSTKLEDSAMYFCASSGTGVNEQYFGPGTRLTVT.